Shown below are 30 T cell receptor beta chains from a single sample sequenced in a study of blood T cell repertoires in COVID-19. The protocol was immunoSEQ multiplex PCR, while the TCRdb copy is restricted to in-frame clones and leaves out a portion. Here the sample spans roughly 56,000 clones, 90% being singletons. What was sequenced was peripheral blood. These receptors all stem from a man aged 60-69 years with active COVID-19.

The V and J genes are TRBV6-5 and TRBJ2-2; D perhaps matches TRBD2 (6 bases). The germline CDR1 and CDR2 sequences are MNHEY and SVGAGI. The V end lost 7 bases, the J end lost 4 bases, and 13 bases lay between the germline ends. The length of the CDR3 is 14 residues. The CDR3 DNA is TGTGCCAGCACCATACTAGCTGGCACCGGGGAGCTGTTTTTT. It yields the protein CASTILAGTGELFF.

Regarding this clone: A junction end diverges from the germline sequence, so it may reflect a read error. CDR3 amino acids: CASSYSIELNTEAFF. CDR3 in DNA: TGTGCCAGCAGCTACTCAATAGAATTGAACACTGAAGCTTTCTTT. J is TRBJ1-1 and V is TRBV6-5, with D hard to call. CDR1 is MNHEY and CDR2 is SVGAGI in the germline V gene. The CDR3 runs 15 residues.

The chain uses TRBV6-5 and TRBJ1-3; 9 bases line up with TRBD1. With V trimmed by 6 bases and J by 2 bases, 8 bases remained unmatched. The CDR3 has 16 residues. The germline V gene encodes CDR1 MNHEY and CDR2 SVGAGI. CDR3 nucleotides: TGTGCCAGCAGCTACGGGACAGGGAACCCTGGAAACACCATATATTTT. Amino acids: CASSYGTGNPGNTIYF.

This clone has a single count. The chain carries TRBV29-1 and TRBJ2-3, with D possibly being TRBD1 (6 bases). Per germline, CDR1 SQVTM and CDR2 ANQGSEA. Trimming took off 4 bases at V and 0 bases at J, with 14 bases between the two ends. CDR3 size: 15 residues. The DNA for the CDR3 is TGCAGCGTTGCGTTAGGGGGAACTAGCACAGATACGCAGTATTTT. Its translation is CSVALGGTSTDTQYF.

The V and J genes are TRBV3-1 (or the pseudogene TRBV3-2) and TRBJ1-2; 7 nucleotides align to TRBD1. This CDR3 contains 14 residues. The J segment lost 4 bases and the V segment lost 1 base, leaving 3 bases of the junction unmatched. Germline V gives CDR1 LGHDT, CDR2 YNNKEL (reference sequence). CDR3 DNA: TGTGCCAGCAGCCAAGGGGGACAGCCCTATGGCTACACCTTC. It encodes CASSQGGQPYGYTF.

As DNA, the CDR3 is TGTGCCATTAGCGGGAGGGCGACCACCGGGGAGCTGTTTTTT. It encodes CAISGRATTGELFF. The chain has TRBV10-3 and TRBJ2-2; TRBD2 matches 11 bases. V lost 9 bases to trimming and J lost 4 bases; unmatched junction nucleotides: 4. Germline values: CDR1 ENHRY, CDR2 SYGVKD. This CDR3 comprises 14 residues.

As DNA, the CDR3 is TGCGCCAGCAGCCCAAGGGGGCTCAAATTCACAGATACGCAGTATTTT. Protein product: CASSPRGLKFTDTQYF. The rearrangement uses TRBV4-3 and TRBJ2-3, with TRBD1 matching over 7 bases. The CDR3 covers 16 residues. Germline CDR1 LGHNA, CDR2 YSLEER. Losses at the gene ends were 4 bases for V and 2 bases for J; bases not matched to a gene: 9.

The chain combines TRBV7-3 with TRBJ1-1; 11 bases fit TRBD1. The ends lost 3 bases at V and 7 bases at J; junction bases unmatched: 4. The CDR3 sequence is 14 residues long. CDR1 SGHTA and CDR2 FQGTGA come from the germline V gene. CDR3 sequence reads: CASSFGQGASEAFF. The CDR3 bases are TGTGCCAGCAGCTTTGGACAGGGGGCGAGTGAAGCTTTCTTT. The variable domain in full, completed from reference TRBV7-3 and TRBJ1-1, reads GAGVSQTPSNKVTEKGKYVELRCDPISGHTALYWYRQSLGQGPEFLIYFQGTGAADDSGLPNDRFFAVRPEGSVSTLKIQRTERGDSAVYLCASSFGQGASEAFFGQGTRLTVV.

This chain links TRBV27 with TRBJ1-6; a weak D match, TRBD1 (5 bases). CDR3 size: 13 residues. The V end lost 3 bases, the J end lost 8 bases, and 8 bases lay between the germline ends. Per the germline V gene, CDR1 is MNHEY and CDR2 is SMNVEV (reference sequence). The CDR3 loop reads CASSLQGYSPLHF. DNA for the CDR3: TGTGCCAGCAGTTTGCAGGGATATTCACCCCTCCACTTT.

The chain joins TRBV30 to TRBJ2-4; the D gene is possibly TRBD2 (5 bases). CDR1 is GTSNPN and CDR2 is SVGIG in the germline V gene (reference sequence). Deletions cut 1 base from V and 1 base from J, with 5 bases between. The CDR3 consists of 13 residues. CDR3 region: CAWSGRAKNIQYF. The CDR3 DNA sequence: TGTGCCTGGAGTGGGAGGGCCAAAAACATTCAGTACTTC.

The J gene is TRBJ2-1, the V gene TRBV28; TRBD2 matches at 11 bases. This CDR3 has 17 residues. V gave up 5 bases and J gave up 8 bases; unmatched junction bases: 14. From germline, CDR1 is MDHEN and CDR2 SYDVKM. In DNA, the CDR3 is TGTGCCAGCAGTGTAGCCGGACTAGCGGGCACGAGGGATGAGCAGTTCTTC. Translation: CASSVAGLAGTRDEQFF.

The chain recombines TRBV14 with TRBJ1-3; D perhaps matches TRBD1 (5 bases). The CDR3 length is 16 residues. The germline V gene encodes CDR1 SGHDN and CDR2 FVKESK. V shed 1 base and J shed 1 base, with 11 bases lying between them. The CDR3: CASSQVLGESGNTIYF. CDR3 in DNA: TGTGCCAGCAGCCAAGTCTTAGGGGAATCTGGAAACACCATATATTTT.

The chain joins TRBV3-1 (or the pseudogene TRBV3-2) to TRBJ2-7; D is undetermined. CDR1 and CDR2 from the germline V gene are LGHDT and YNNKEL (reference sequence). CDR3 length: 13 residues. The V end lost 1 base, the J end lost 4 bases, and 8 bases lay between the germline ends. CDR3 sequence (DNA): TGTGCCAGCAGCCAAGCGAACGGGTACGAGCAGTACTTC. It specifies CASSQANGYEQYF.

With regard to this clone: A junction boundary mismatches the germline segment, possibly from a read error. The V gene is TRBV7-9, the J gene TRBJ1-4; possibly TRBD1 for D (6 bases). Germline lookup yields CDR1 SEHNR and CDR2 FQNEAQ (reference sequence). The CDR3 is 12 residues long. CDR3 nucleotide sequence: TGTGCCAGCAGCTTATTAGCAGGGGCCTTCTATTTT. As protein: CASSLLAGAFYF.

This rearrangement joins TRBV4-1 to TRBJ2-1; D is uncertain. This CDR3 contains 12 residues. The germline V and J ends were trimmed by 2 bases and 9 bases, with 8 bases remaining between them. Germline V gene lookup returns CDR1 MGHRA and CDR2 YSYEKL. CDR3 residues: CASSQTATEQFF. The CDR3 DNA sequence: TGCGCCAGCAGCCAAACCGCTACTGAGCAGTTCTTC.

V and J are TRBV28 and TRBJ1-2; maybe TRBD1 (5 bases). The CDR3 is made up of 13 amino acids. Per the germline V gene, CDR1 is MDHEN and CDR2 is SYDVKM. V gave up 6 bases and J gave up 6 bases, with 14 bases separating them. The CDR3, as DNA: TGTGCCAGCAGCTTCCGGGGGGTTCATGGCTACACCTTC. This gives the protein CASSFRGVHGYTF.

J is TRBJ2-3 and V is TRBV24-1; D gene uncertain. This CDR3 region has 14 residues. Trimming took 1 base from V and 3 from J, leaving 7 bases between them. Germline V gene lookup returns CDR1 KGHDR and CDR2 SFDVKD. Here the CDR3 reads CATSDFTGTDTQYF. CDR3 nucleotide sequence: TGTGCCACCAGTGATTTTACCGGGACAGATACGCAGTATTTT.

This clone was picked up a small number of times. The chain employs TRBV27 and TRBJ2-3; 9 bases align to TRBD2. The CDR3 extends over 16 amino acids. V was pared by 2 bases and J by 4 bases, with 7 bases of the junction left unmatched. CDR1 is MNHEY and CDR2 is SMNVEV in the germline V gene (reference sequence). CDR3 protein: CASSLGAGGPPDTQYF. CDR3 DNA sequence: TGTGCCAGCAGTTTAGGTGCGGGAGGGCCTCCAGATACGCAGTATTTT.

This clone was counted once. This rearrangement joins TRBV7-2 to TRBJ2-5; D not certain. The germline CDR1 and CDR2 sequences are SGHTA and FQGNSA. The CDR3 covers 13 residues. V lost 0 bases and J lost 2, with 4 bases in between. CDR3 residues: CASSLARQETQYF. For the CDR3, the DNA is TGTGCCAGCAGCTTAGCGAGACAAGAGACCCAGTACTTC.

The chain combines TRBV19 with TRBJ2-7; 7 nucleotides line up with TRBD2. Trimming removed 4 bases from V and 2 bases from J; junction bases left unmatched: 5. Germline values: CDR1 LNHDA, CDR2 SQIVND (reference sequence). The CDR3 runs to 14 residues. CDR3 loop: CASSTTGTTYEQYF. The CDR3, as DNA: TGTGCCAGTAGTACAACCGGGACTACCTACGAGCAGTACTTC.

This chain joins TRBV28 and TRBJ2-4, with 7 nucleotides matching TRBD2. Unmatched junction bases numbered 16, after V lost 5 bases and J lost 0 bases. The CDR3 runs to 19 residues. In germline, CDR1 is MDHEN, CDR2 SYDVKM. This CDR3 is CASSPLGGSGVLAKNIQYF. The CDR3, as DNA: TGTGCCAGCAGTCCCTTGGGAGGAAGCGGGGTCTTAGCCAAAAACATTCAGTACTTC. Combining the CDR3 with reference TRBV28 and TRBJ2-4 gives the whole variable domain DVKVTQSSRYLVKRTGEKVFLECVQDMDHENMFWYRQDPGLGLRLIYFSYDVKMKEKGDIPEGYSVSREKKERFSLILESASTNQTSMYLCASSPLGGSGVLAKNIQYFGAGTRLSVL.

In its sample, this clone was seen once. The chain links TRBV11-2 to TRBJ2-1, with 12 bases aligning to TRBD2. With 3 bases clipped from V and 3 bases from J, the junction kept 6 bases outside the gene matches. CDR3 size: 17 residues. Germline V gene sequence: CDR1 SGHAT, CDR2 FQNNGV. The DNA for the CDR3 is TGTGCCAGCAGCTTGCGACTAGCGGGGGTCCTCTACAATGAGCAGTTCTTC. Encoded protein: CASSLRLAGVLYNEQFF.

The chain uses TRBV4-3 and TRBJ2-1, with D perhaps matching TRBD2 (5 bases). This CDR3 has 17 residues. Trimming took off 0 bases at V and 1 base at J, with 13 bases between the two ends. The germline V gene encodes CDR1 LGHNA and CDR2 YSLEER. The CDR3 reads CASSQDGARGSYNEQFF. CDR3 coding DNA: TGCGCCAGCAGCCAAGATGGAGCCCGAGGGTCCTACAATGAGCAGTTCTTC.

The rearrangement joins TRBV3-1 (or the pseudogene TRBV3-2) to TRBJ2-3; D is possibly TRBD2 (6 bases). This CDR3 spans 15 amino acids. V lost 4 bases, J lost 5 bases, and 16 bases lay in between. The germline gives CDR1 LGHDT, CDR2 YNNKEL (reference sequence). In DNA form, the CDR3 reads TGTGCCAGCAGCCCAAGGAGGGGCGCAGTAGATACGCAGTATTTT. It yields the protein CASSPRRGAVDTQYF.

This clone was seen only once. The genes are TRBV19 and TRBJ2-7; weak D call: TRBD1 (6 bases). Germline loops: CDR1 LNHDA, CDR2 SQIVND (reference sequence). The CDR3 sequence is 14 residues long. With 6 bases removed from V and 3 bases from J, the gap between germline ends came to 15 bases. Here the CDR3 reads CASSPGHGHYEQYF. The CDR3 coding sequence is TGTGCCAGTAGCCCGGGACACGGTCACTACGAGCAGTACTTC.

This clone appeared a single time. J is TRBJ2-7 and V is TRBV7-2; 9 nucleotides agree with TRBD1. CDR1 and CDR2 (germline): SGHTA, FQGNSA. Trimming took 1 base from V and 0 from J; bases not matched to a gene: 7. The CDR3 has 17 residues. The CDR3 loop is CASSLEGQGYSSYEQYF. The CDR3 DNA follows: TGTGCCAGCAGCTTAGAGGGACAGGGCTATAGCTCCTACGAGCAGTACTTC.

V usage is TRBV19 and J usage is TRBJ1-1; 9 bases map to TRBD1. The germline V gene has CDR1 LNHDA and CDR2 SQIVND (reference sequence). V trimming: 4 bases; J trimming: 4 bases; junction bases outside the gene matches: 4. This CDR3 has 14 residues. The CDR3 region has the DNA TGTGCCAGTAGTAGGGGACAGGGAGTCACTGAAGCTTTCTTT. Translation: CASSRGQGVTEAFF.

The chain combines TRBV7-2 with TRBJ2-7, with D perhaps TRBD1 (6 bases). V lost 1 base, J lost 3 bases, and 10 bases lay in between. Germline V gene lookup returns CDR1 SGHTA and CDR2 FQGNSA. The CDR3 has 14 amino acids. The CDR3 DNA reads as TGTGCCAGCAGCTTAGTTGGGACACTCTACGAGCAGTACTTC. Amino acid sequence: CASSLVGTLYEQYF.

In this sample, this clone turned up once. V usage is TRBV5-1 and J usage is TRBJ1-1, with D hard to call. Germline CDR1 is SGHRS and CDR2 is YFSETQ. Trimming removed 0 bases from V and 2 bases from J, with 11 bases in between. CDR3 length equals 15 residues. CDR3 DNA: TGCGCCAGCAGCTTGGAGTTTGGGCGAAACACTGAAGCTTTCTTT. Its protein is CASSLEFGRNTEAFF.

The chain links TRBV20-1 to TRBJ1-4, with D unclear. There are 12 residues in the CDR3. V was clipped by 3 bases and J by 8 bases, with 10 bases between them. Germline values: CDR1 DFQATT, CDR2 SNEGSKA (reference sequence). The CDR3 region is CSASRQEEKLFF. CDR3 nucleotide sequence: TGCAGTGCTAGTCGCCAGGAAGAAAAACTGTTTTTT.